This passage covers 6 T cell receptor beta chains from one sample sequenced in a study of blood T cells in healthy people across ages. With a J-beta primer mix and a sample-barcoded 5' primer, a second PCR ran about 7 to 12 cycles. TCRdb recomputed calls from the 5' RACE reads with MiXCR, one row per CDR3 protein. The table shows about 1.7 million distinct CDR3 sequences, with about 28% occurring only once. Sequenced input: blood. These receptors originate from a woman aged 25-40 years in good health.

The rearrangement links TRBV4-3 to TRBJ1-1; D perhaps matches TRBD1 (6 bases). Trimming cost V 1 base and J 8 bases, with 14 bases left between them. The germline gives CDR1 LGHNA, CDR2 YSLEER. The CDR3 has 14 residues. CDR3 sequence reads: CASSQAKRGTEAFF. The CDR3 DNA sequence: TGCGCCAGCAGCCAAGCTAAAAGGGGGACCGAAGCTTTCTTT.

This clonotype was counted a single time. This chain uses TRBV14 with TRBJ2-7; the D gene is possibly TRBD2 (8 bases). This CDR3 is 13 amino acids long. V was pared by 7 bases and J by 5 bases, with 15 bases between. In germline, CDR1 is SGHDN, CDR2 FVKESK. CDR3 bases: TGTGCCAGCACCTCGGGAGGGGGCCACGAGCAGTACTTC. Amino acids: CASTSGGGHEQYF.

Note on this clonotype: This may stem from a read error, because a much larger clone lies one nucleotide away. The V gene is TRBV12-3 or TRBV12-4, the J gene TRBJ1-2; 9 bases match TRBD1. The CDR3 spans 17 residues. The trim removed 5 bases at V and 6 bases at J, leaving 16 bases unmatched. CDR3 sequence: CASSADAGTGRCNGYTF. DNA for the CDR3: TGTGCCAGCAGTGCAGACGCCGGGACAGGGCGGTGTAATGGCTACACCTTC.

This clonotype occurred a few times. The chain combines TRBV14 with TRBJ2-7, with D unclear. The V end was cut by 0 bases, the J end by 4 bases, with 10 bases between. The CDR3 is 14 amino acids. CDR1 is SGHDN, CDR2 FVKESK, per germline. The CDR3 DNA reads TGTGCCAGCAGCCAAGACAGGTTTAATTACGAGCAGTACTTC. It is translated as CASSQDRFNYEQYF. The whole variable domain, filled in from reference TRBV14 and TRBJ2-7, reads EAGVTQFPSHSVIEKGQTVTLRCDPISGHDNLYWYRRVMGKEIKFLLHFVKESKQDESGMPNNRFLAERTGGTYSTLKVQPAELEDSGVYFCASSQDRFNYEQYFGPGTRLTVT.

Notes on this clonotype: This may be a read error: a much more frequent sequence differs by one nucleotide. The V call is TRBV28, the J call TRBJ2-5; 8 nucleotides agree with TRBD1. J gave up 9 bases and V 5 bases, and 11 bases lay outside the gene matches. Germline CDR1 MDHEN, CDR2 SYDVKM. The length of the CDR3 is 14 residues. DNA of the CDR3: TGTGCCAGCAGTGAGCGGACAGGGCTGGAGTCCCAGTACTTC. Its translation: CASSERTGLESQYF.

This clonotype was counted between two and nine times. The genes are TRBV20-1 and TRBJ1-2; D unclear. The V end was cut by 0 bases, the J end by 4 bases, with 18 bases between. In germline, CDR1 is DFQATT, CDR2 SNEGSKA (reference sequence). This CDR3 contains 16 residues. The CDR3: CSARDSISTAFYGYTF. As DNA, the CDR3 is TGCAGTGCTAGAGATAGTATTAGTACGGCGTTCTATGGCTACACCTTC.